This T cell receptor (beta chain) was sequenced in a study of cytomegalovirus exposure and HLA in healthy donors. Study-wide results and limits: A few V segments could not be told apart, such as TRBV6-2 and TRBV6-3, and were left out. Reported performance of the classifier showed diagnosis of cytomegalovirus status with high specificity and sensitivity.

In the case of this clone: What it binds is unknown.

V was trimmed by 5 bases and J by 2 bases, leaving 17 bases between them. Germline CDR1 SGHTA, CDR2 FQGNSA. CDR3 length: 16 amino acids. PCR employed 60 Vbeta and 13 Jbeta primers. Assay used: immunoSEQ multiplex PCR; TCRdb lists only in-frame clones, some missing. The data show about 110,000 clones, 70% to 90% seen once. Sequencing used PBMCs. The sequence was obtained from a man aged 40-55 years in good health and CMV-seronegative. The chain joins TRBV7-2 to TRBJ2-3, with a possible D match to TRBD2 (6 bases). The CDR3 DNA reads TGTGCCAGCAGCCCAGAACCGGGACTTATCACAGATACGCAGTATTTT. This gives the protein CASSPEPGLITDTQYF.